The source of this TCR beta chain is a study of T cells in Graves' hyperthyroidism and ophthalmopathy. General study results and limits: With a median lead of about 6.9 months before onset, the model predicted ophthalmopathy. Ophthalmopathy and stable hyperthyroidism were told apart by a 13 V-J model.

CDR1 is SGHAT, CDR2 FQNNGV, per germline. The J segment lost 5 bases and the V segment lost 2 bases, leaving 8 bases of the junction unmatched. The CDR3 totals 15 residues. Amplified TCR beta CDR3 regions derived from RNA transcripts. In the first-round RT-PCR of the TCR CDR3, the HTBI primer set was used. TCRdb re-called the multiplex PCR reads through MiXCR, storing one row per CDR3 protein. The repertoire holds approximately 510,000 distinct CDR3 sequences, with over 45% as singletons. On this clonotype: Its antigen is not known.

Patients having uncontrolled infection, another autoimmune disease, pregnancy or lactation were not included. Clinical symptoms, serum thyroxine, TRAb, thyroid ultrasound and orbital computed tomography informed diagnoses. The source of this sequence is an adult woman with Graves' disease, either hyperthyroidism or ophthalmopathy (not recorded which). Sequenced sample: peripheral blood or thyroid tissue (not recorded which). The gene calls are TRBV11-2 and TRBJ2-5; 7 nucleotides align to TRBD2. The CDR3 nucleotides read TGTGCCAGCAGCTTACGCGGGAGAGGGGTTGAGACCCAGTACTTC. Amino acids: CASSLRGRGVETQYF.